The present T cell receptor (beta chain) was sequenced within a study of blood T cell repertoires in COVID-19. Study background: COVID-19 samples from acute and convalescent phases originated in the United States, Italy and Spain. T cells, B-cell-depleted T cells, or PBMCs supplied cDNA or gDNA.

Authors' data handling: The authors estimated nucleated cell counts from reference gene primer amplification. The protocol was immunoSEQ multiplex PCR, while the TCRdb copy is restricted to in-frame clones and leaves out a portion. The V and J calls and clone size come from that table; D and trimming were worked out from the DNA. The sample lists about 75,000 clones, roughly 78% occurring once. The CDR3 spans 16 residues. V dropped 6 bases and J dropped 5; count of bases not matched to a gene: 7. Germline loops: CDR1 MNHEY, CDR2 SMNVEV (reference sequence). This clone was seen once. The chain joins TRBV27 to TRBJ2-2; 12 positions agree with TRBD1. The sample was peripheral blood. The origin of this receptor is an elderly woman with active or convalescent COVID-19. The CDR3: CASSTGTGGWTGELFF. In nucleotides, the CDR3 is TGTGCCAGCAGCACTGGGACAGGGGGCTGGACCGGGGAGCTGTTTTTT.